This TCR beta chain was captured in a study of T cells in Graves' hyperthyroidism and ophthalmopathy (dated by TCRdb to the late 2010s). At the level of the whole study: Peripheral blood samples were taken at initial diagnosis, before any treatment was given. The paper reports TCR Vbeta CDR3 sequencing of approximately 140 peripheral blood samples: 40 or so ophthalmopathy, roughly 74 hyperthyroidism and around 17 progressor patients. Prospective prediction of ophthalmopathy was tested in an independent validation cohort consisting of some 19 hyperthyroidism patients and approximately 16 patients who later progressed to ophthalmopathy. To identify distinguishing TCR V-J signatures, a discovery cohort of some 100 patients was used, comprising roughly 45 with Graves' ophthalmopathy and around 57 with stable Graves' hyperthyroidism. The roughly 91 discovery patients were randomly divided into training and test sets at a 7:3 ratio. Thyroid tissue and blood T-cell repertoires from more than five Graves' hyperthyroidism patients were also compared in the study. After sampling, hyperthyroidism patients received methimazole starting at 30 mg daily, and ophthalmopathy patients received high-dose intravenous methylprednisolone. Here is what the overall study found, with its caveats: A 13 V-J signature model separated ophthalmopathy from stable hyperthyroidism, with roughly 88% sensitivity and 81.08% specificity in cross-validation and 80%/75% in testing. In validation, progression to ophthalmopathy was predicted by the model with roughly 69% sensitivity and 72% to 80% specificity, a median of approximately 6.5 months before onset. Most expanded thyroid clonotypes (frequency above 0.001) were also detected in blood, a finding suggesting that blood repertoires may reflect thyroid immune responses. No statistical method was used to set the sample size in advance, and investigators knew the group allocation.

A patient counted as having stable Graves' hyperthyroidism if no progression to ophthalmopathy occurred over 18 months of follow-up. Hyperthyroidism patients were newly diagnosed, had a disease duration of under 2 months, and were aged 18 to 65 years. Any patient with an uncontrolled infection, another autoimmune disease, pregnancy or lactation was excluded. Clinical symptoms, serum thyroxine and TRAb, thyroid ultrasound, and orbital computed tomography formed the basis for the diagnoses. PBMCs were isolated from more than 9 ml of fresh peripheral blood by Ficoll-Paque density gradient centrifugation. Total RNA was extracted using Trizol reagent, and RNA quality was assessed on an Agilent 2100 Bioanalyzer. Details on this clonotype: The antigen this receptor binds is unknown. No base quality information exists; no much larger clone differs at one position.

TCR beta CDR3 regions were amplified from RNA transcripts. The TCR CDR3 was subjected to a first round of RT-PCR using the HTBI primer set and the Qiagen OneStep RT-PCR kit. A second multiplex PCR round built the libraries, followed by size selection and purification. Libraries were sequenced paired-end with 100 bp reads on an Illumina HiSeq2000. For the original study's pipeline: SOAPnuke was used to process the raw data, with reads discarded if the reads contained adapters or uncalled bases, had a mean Phred below 15, or lacked an exact constant-primer or identifier match. COPE v1.2.5 was used to merge the high-quality paired reads, and each unique nucleotide sequence was defined as a clonotype. MiTCR v1.1 was used to align the clonotypes against IMGT TRBV, TRBD and TRBJ reference segments. Analysis was restricted to V-J combinations with a frequency above 0.0001, which covered just over 98% of repertoires. A TCS score was defined as the ratio between F50 (clonal expansion) and ExV (chaos), using BLOSUM62-based TCRdist between CDR3 peptides within each V-J. Welch's t-statistics and random forest reduced roughly 500 V-J features to about 13, which were used in a naive Bayes classifier (R e1071). TCRdb redid the processing of the public reads, applying fastp at Q25 and MiXCR, and retained in-frame beta chains. When rows share a CDR3 protein, they turn into one entry using the most common DNA and genes. TCRdb's processing, not the study's, gives the V and J calls here. The table for this sample lists some 690,000 distinct CDR3 sequences; 15% to 20% of them were counted only once. The ten largest account for 15% of the sample.

In the germline V gene, CDR1 corresponds to KGHSH and CDR2 to LQKENI. The junction shows trimming of 3 bases on V and 4 bases on J, plus 15 bases between the germline ends. Including the terminal cysteine and phenylalanine, the CDR3 comprises 16 residues. The sequence is cut down to CDR3 DNA, 48 bases in frame from base 1. This receptor was taken from a man in his forties or fifties with Graves' hyperthyroidism. The chain links TRBV18 with TRBJ2-2; the best D guess is TRBD1, with 6 bases matching. The source material was blood. The DNA sequence follows: TGTGCCAGCTCACCGACTCAGGGGACGGGCACCGGGGAGCTGTTTTTT. The resulting protein is CASSPTQGTGTGELFF.